This TCR beta chain is drawn from a study of T cells after posttransplantation cyclophosphamide. Findings and limits, study-wide: Recipient CMV seropositivity and CMV reactivation strongly tracked TRB clonality.

Sequencing was performed with immunoSEQ multiplex PCR; in TCRdb, only in-frame clones are kept and a portion is missing. The table records about 31,000 clones, under 95% of them present only once. In germline, CDR1 is SGHTA, CDR2 FQGNSA. The V end lost 2 bases, the J end lost 7 bases, and 18 bases lay between the germline ends. The CDR3 loop spans 16 amino acids. The naive gate required viable CD3+CD4+ or CD3+CD8+ cells with CCR7+CD45RA+CD45RO-CD95-CD27+CD28+ phenotype. On the day of bone marrow donation, the related graft donor provided peripheral blood. As to this clone: Its antigen is as yet unknown.

The sequenced material came from naive CD4+ T cells sorted from PBMCs. The J gene is TRBJ1-5, the V gene TRBV7-2; D possibly corresponds to TRBD1 (5 bases). The receptor was derived from a woman aged 60-70 years in good health, CMV-negative, and a related stem cell transplant donor. The CDR3 here is CASSLKVGGGNQPQHF. CDR3 bases: TGTGCCAGCAGCTTAAAGGTGGGGGGGGGAAACCAGCCCCAGCATTTT.